Below are 20 T cell receptor beta chains sequenced from a single sample in a study of identical twins. TCRdb reanalysed the 5' RACE reads using MiXCR and keeps one entry per CDR3 protein. The table has approximately 1.8 million distinct CDR3 sequences, around 33% seen once; the top ten hold about 0.27%. Sequencing used cord blood. The receptors were sampled from a newborn girl in good health.

The chain carries TRBV10-3 and TRBJ2-3; TRBD1 agrees at 11 bases. Trimming took 4 bases from V and 6 from J; bases not matched to a gene: 3. Germline CDR1 reads ENHRY; CDR2 reads SYGVKD. CDR3 length equals 14 residues. The CDR3: CAISGRDRGDTQYF. DNA of the CDR3: TGTGCCATCAGTGGCCGGGACAGGGGGGATACGCAGTATTTT.

This clonotype was counted ten times or more. An end of the junction differs from the germline gene, which may be a read error. V is TRBV4-2 and J is TRBJ2-7, with D possibly matching TRBD2 (5 bases). Germline V gene data show CDR1 as LGHNA and CDR2 as YNFKEQ. The CDR3 is made up of 14 amino acids. Written as DNA, the CDR3 is TGCGCCAGCAGCCAAGATCCGGGGACCTACGAGCAGTACTTC. Its protein is CASSQDPGTYEQYF.

This clonotype was observed at least ten times. The rearrangement joins TRBV28 to TRBJ2-7, with TRBD1 matching over 7 bases. Germline CDR1 MDHEN, CDR2 SYDVKM. Trimming removed 5 bases from V and 3 bases from J; junction bases left unmatched: 13. The CDR3 totals 16 residues. CDR3: CASSPAAGGYSYEQYF. In DNA, the CDR3 is TGTGCCAGCAGTCCCGCGGCAGGGGGTTATAGCTACGAGCAGTACTTC.

In this sample, this clonotype turned up a few times. The chain links TRBV6-6 to TRBJ1-6; D is unresolved. The ends were cut back, 5 bases at V and 2 bases at J, with 7 bases in the middle. This CDR3 is 14 amino acids long. The germline gives CDR1 MNHNY, CDR2 SVGAGI (reference sequence). CDR3 loop: CASSTDPYNSPLHF. The CDR3 DNA sequence: TGTGCCAGCAGTACGGATCCCTATAATTCACCCCTCCACTTT.

The gene calls are TRBV12-3 or TRBV12-4 and TRBJ2-7; 7 bases are a match to TRBD1. V trimming: 1 base; J trimming: 2 bases; junction bases outside the gene matches: 11. This CDR3 is 17 amino acids long. CDR3 in DNA: TGTGCCAGCAGTTTAGGTGTTCGGACAGGTTTCACCTACGAGCAGTACTTC. Translated: CASSLGVRTGFTYEQYF.

This rearrangement joins TRBV10-3 to TRBJ2-3; D unresolved. Germline-derived CDR1 and CDR2 are ENHRY and SYGVKD. V lost 4 bases to trimming and J lost 4 bases, with 12 bases between them. CDR3 length equals 14 residues. CDR3 sequence (DNA): TGTGCCATCAGTGGAGCGACTGGTCCAGATACGCAGTATTTT. It is translated as CAISGATGPDTQYF.

The chain joins TRBV20-1 to TRBJ1-6; 10 bases align to TRBD1. Germline values: CDR1 DFQATT, CDR2 SNEGSKA (reference sequence). V shed 2 bases and J 2 bases; nucleotides not matched to a gene: 9. This CDR3 spans 18 amino acids. CDR3 loop: CSARPTGTGDPYNSPLHF. CDR3 sequence (DNA): TGCAGTGCTAGACCGACCGGGACAGGGGACCCCTATAATTCACCCCTCCACTTT.

The gene calls are TRBV7-2 and TRBJ2-1; possibly TRBD1 for D (6 bases). The V and J ends lost 3 bases and 9 bases respectively, with 18 bases between them. Germline CDR1 is SGHTA and CDR2 is FQGNSA. The CDR3 is 15 residues long. The CDR3 DNA follows: TGTGCCAGCAGCTTTCTTGCAGGGGTTAATGCTGAGCAGTTCTTC. Translation gives CASSFLAGVNAEQFF. Using reference TRBV7-2 and TRBJ2-1 for the parts outside the CDR3, the full variable domain is GAGVSQSPSNKVTEKGKDVELRCDPISGHTALYWYRQSLGQGLEFLIYFQGNSAPDKSGLPSDRFSAERTGGSVSTLTIQRTQQEDSAVYLCASSFLAGVNAEQFFGPGTRLTVL.

This clonotype was counted a few times. The chain employs TRBV4-1 and TRBJ2-3, with D possibly matching TRBD2 (7 bases). Germline assignment: CDR1 MGHRA and CDR2 YSYEKL. The CDR3 runs 16 residues. Trimming shortened V by 3 bases and J by 3 bases, and 16 bases separated the two germline ends. CDR3 nucleotides: TGCGCCAGCAGCCATCGACGGGGGGCGGGTACAGATACGCAGTATTTT. This codes for CASSHRRGAGTDTQYF.

V is TRBV20-1 and J is TRBJ2-7; no firm D call. This CDR3 has 14 residues. In germline, CDR1 is DFQATT, CDR2 SNEGSKA (reference sequence). The germline V and J ends were trimmed by 3 bases and 3 bases, with 15 bases remaining between them. CDR3 loop: CSASAEPWNYEQYF. CDR3 DNA: TGCAGTGCTAGCGCGGAGCCGTGGAACTACGAGCAGTACTTC.

This clonotype was picked up many times. At one boundary the junction diverges from the germline segment, which might be a read error. The chain couples TRBV3-1 to TRBJ2-3; no firm D call. Germline assignment: CDR1 LGHDT and CDR2 YNNKEL (reference sequence). This CDR3 has 12 residues. CDR3 sequence (DNA): TGCGCCAGCAGCCGGGTGGGAGATACGCAGTATTTT. It codes for CASSRVGDTQYF.

This rearrangement joins TRBV20-1 to TRBJ1-5; TRBD1 is a possible D gene (5 bases). The CDR3 covers 13 residues. Germline-derived CDR1 and CDR2 are DFQATT and SNEGSKA (reference sequence). Trimming took 5 bases from V and 5 from J, leaving 13 bases between them. The CDR3 DNA reads TGCAGTGCTTCCGGGGCTGCCGATCAGCCCCAGCATTTT. It specifies CSASGAADQPQHF.

This clonotype was observed a handful of times. V usage is TRBV12-3 or TRBV12-4 and J usage is TRBJ2-4; 9 bases map to TRBD2. The V segment lost 3 bases and the J segment 1 base; nucleotides outside the gene matches: 4. The CDR3 extends over 16 amino acids. The DNA for the CDR3 is TGTGCCAGCAGTTTTGGAGCGGGGGGCGCCAAAAACATTCAGTACTTC. Its protein product is CASSFGAGGAKNIQYF.

On this clonotype itself: One end of the junction is discordant with germline, which a read error may explain. The chain is built from TRBV7-2 and TRBJ2-3; the D is unclear. CDR1 and CDR2 (germline): SGHTA, FQGNSA. CDR3 size: 13 residues. The CDR3 DNA reads TGTGCCAGCAGCTTAGATAGCACAGTTACGCAGTATTTT. Protein: CASSLDSTVTQYF.

The chain recombines TRBV4-1 with TRBJ1-2; possible D gene TRBD1, 6 bases. The CDR3 totals 17 residues. The V gene's germline CDR1 is MGHRA and CDR2 YSYEKL. V gave up 1 base and J gave up 1 base, with 16 bases separating them. CDR3 coding DNA: TGCGCCAGCAGCCAAGTCGTACAGGGCCTCCGTAACTATGGCTACACCTTC. Its translation is CASSQVVQGLRNYGYTF.

The CDR3 nucleotides are TGCAGTGTTAGCTTCGGGACAGTCAATCAGCCCCAGCATTTT. The encoded protein is CSVSFGTVNQPQHF. The chain joins TRBV20-1 to TRBJ1-5; TRBD1 agrees at 7 bases. The CDR3 covers 14 residues. Germline assignment: CDR1 DFQATT and CDR2 SNEGSKA (reference sequence). The V segment lost 7 bases and the J segment 3 bases; nucleotides outside the gene matches: 9.

This clonotype was counted once. The CDR3 DNA reads TGTGCCAGCAGTCTTTCAGGGTTGTACGAAAAACTGTTTTTT. It is translated as CASSLSGLYEKLFF. This chain links TRBV27 with TRBJ1-4; a weak D match, TRBD1 (5 bases). Between the trimmed V and J ends, which lost 5 bases and 8 bases, there was a span of 15 bases. CDR3 size: 14 residues. CDR1 is MNHEY, CDR2 SMNVEV, per germline (reference sequence).

The CDR3 loop reads CASSYAGRGNNEQYF. CDR3 in DNA: TGTGCCAGCAGTTACGCGGGTCGCGGGAACAATGAGCAGTACTTC. V and J are TRBV6-5 and TRBJ2-1, with D perhaps matching TRBD2 (6 bases). The J call could be wrong; TRBJ2-7 is a better fit for the DNA end. The CDR3 length is 15 residues. Germline loops: CDR1 MNHEY, CDR2 SVGAGI.

This clonotype was seen repeatedly, ten times or more. The chain joins TRBV3-1 to TRBJ2-7; D perhaps matches TRBD2 (5 bases). Looked up from germline, CDR1 is LGHDT and CDR2 is YNNKEL (reference sequence). The CDR3 has 15 amino acids. The V end lost 1 base, the J end lost 3 bases, and 13 bases lay between the germline ends. CDR3 loop: CASSQGGSLFYEQYF. As DNA, the CDR3 is TGTGCCAGCAGCCAAGGAGGGAGCTTGTTCTACGAGCAGTACTTC.

The sample holds many counts of this clonotype. The chain joins TRBV12-3 or TRBV12-4 to TRBJ2-7; TRBD1 might be the D (5 bases). V was cut by 2 bases and J by 3 bases, with 11 bases left in between. The CDR3 contains 14 residues. The CDR3 protein is CASSLKPGFYEQYF. The CDR3 region has the DNA TGTGCCAGCAGTTTAAAGCCAGGGTTCTACGAGCAGTACTTC.